The 8 T cell receptor beta chains given below trace back to one sample, sequenced in a study of spatial heterogeneity in lung cancer (dated by TCRdb to between 2018 and 2020). This specimen's time point label, per the study, means: sample taken at primary tumor resection. Whole RNA extracted from tumor and nontumor lung tissue, or from cryopreserved PBMC samples, was used for TCR sequencing without cell sorting. Libraries were made using 5' RACE. Sequencing relied on a NextSeq 500. TCRdb ran its own pipeline on the public reads, namely fastp trimming at Q25 and MiXCR clone calling, and kept in-frame beta chains. Rows are combined by CDR3 protein, so each entry shows the most common genes and DNA. The sample has 85,000 to 100,000 distinct CDR3 sequences on record, about 12% of them singletons. The ten largest make up about 38% of the sample. The specimen was PBMCs, collected at surgery. The receptor source for this set is a male donor with early-stage non-small cell lung cancer.

There are many counts of this clonotype. The genes are TRBV4-2 and TRBJ2-4; D may be TRBD2 (5 bases). The V end was cut by 0 bases, the J end by 6 bases, with 12 bases between. CDR1 LGHNA and CDR2 YNFKEQ come from the germline V gene. CDR3 length: 15 residues. The CDR3 reads CASSQDLGSINIQYF. Written as DNA, the CDR3 is TGTGCCAGCAGCCAAGATCTTGGGAGTATAAACATTCAGTACTTC.

This clonotype was found many times. The CDR3 DNA reads as TGTGCCATCTCCCCCCAGAGGACGTCCACAGATACGCAGTATTTT. Its protein product is CAISPQRTSTDTQYF. The gene calls are TRBV6-5 and TRBJ2-3, with unresolved D. In germline, CDR1 is MNHEY, CDR2 SVGAGI. V gave up 10 bases and J gave up 2 bases, with 19 bases separating them. The CDR3 contains 15 residues.

This chain connects TRBV30 to TRBJ2-2; TRBD2 agrees at 11 bases. CDR1 GTSNPN and CDR2 SVGIG come from the germline V gene (reference sequence). This CDR3 has 15 amino acids. Trimming cost V 3 bases and J 7 bases; bases outside gene matches: 7. CDR3 bases: TGTGCCTGGAGGCAACTAGCGGGAGTAGACGGGGAGCTGTTTTTT. This encodes CAWRQLAGVDGELFF.

There are a few counts of this clonotype. This chain connects TRBV28 to TRBJ2-7; 9 bases line up with TRBD1. This CDR3 region has 14 residues. In germline, CDR1 is MDHEN, CDR2 SYDVKM. The V segment lost 6 bases and the J segment 2 bases; nucleotides outside the gene matches: 5. The CDR3 region is CASRPGTGPYEQYF. The CDR3 nucleotides read TGTGCCAGCAGGCCCGGGACAGGGCCCTACGAGCAGTACTTC.

This sequence joins TRBV27 and TRBJ2-7; 10 nucleotides align to TRBD2. The CDR3 is 13 residues long. The junction had 9 bases not matched to a gene; V was cut back by 10 bases and J by 6 bases. Germline CDR1 is MNHEY and CDR2 is SMNVEV (reference sequence). CDR3 amino acids: CATKKREGREQYF. The CDR3 DNA reads TGTGCCACCAAAAAGCGGGAGGGGCGCGAGCAGTACTTC.

This clonotype has a count of ten or more. The chain uses TRBV7-9 and TRBJ2-3; 7 bases are shared with TRBD2. The V and J ends lost 3 bases and 2 bases, in that order; junction bases with no gene match: 2. CDR1 SEHNR and CDR2 FQNEAQ come from the germline V gene (reference sequence). CDR3 length equals 14 residues. This CDR3 reads CASSFSGPTDTQYF. CDR3 DNA: TGTGCCAGCAGCTTTAGCGGGCCCACAGATACGCAGTATTTT.

The rearrangement uses TRBV5-1 and TRBJ2-7; D possibly matches TRBD1 or TRBD2 (5 bases each). Germline CDR1 SGHRS, CDR2 YFSETQ. This CDR3 has 16 amino acids. The V end was cut by 0 bases, the J end by 0 bases, with 13 bases between. The CDR3 region has the DNA TGCGCCAGCAGCTTGGAATTTGCCGGGGCCTCCTACGAGCAGTACTTC. Translated: CASSLEFAGASYEQYF.

This clonotype occurred many times. The CDR3, as DNA: TGCGCCAGCAGCCAGGGGCGGGGGGCCCGCACAGATACGCAGTATTTT. Translated: CASSQGRGARTDTQYF. The V and J genes are TRBV4-1 and TRBJ2-3, with 8 positions matching TRBD2. V was clipped by 3 bases and J by 1 base; unmatched bases: 6. Per the germline V gene, CDR1 is MGHRA and CDR2 is YSYEKL. This CDR3 comprises 16 residues.